A selection of T cell receptor beta chains follows, all from one sample in a study of cytotoxic CD8 clonotypes in ibrutinib-treated CLL. The assay was immunoSEQ multiplex PCR, and TCRdb's table has in-frame clones only and misses some. The sample records about 330,000 clones, 67% being singletons. Source: PBMCs, taken after 36 months of ibrutinib treatment. Receptors were obtained from a human donor with chronic lymphocytic leukemia. Each CDR3 is given with its conserved first and last residue. D genes are given only for firm matches. Rows may omit the clone size; those that give it use once, few, many or a size class.

j_call	d_call	v_call	clone_size	cdr3_nt	cdr3_aa
TRBJ1-5	-	TRBV2	-	TGTGCCAGCAGTGGGGGAGATCAGCCCCAGCATTTT	CASSGGDQPQHF
TRBJ2-4	TRBD2	TRBV7-3	once	TGTGCCAGCAGCCTTGGAGCGGGAGCAAACATTCAGTACTTC	CASSLGAGANIQYF
TRBJ2-7	-	TRBV4-1	-	TGCGCCAGCAGCCAAGACTTTGTCTCCTACGAGCAGTACTTC	CASSQDFVSYEQYF
TRBJ1-1	-	TRBV7-3	-	TGTGCCAGCAGCTTATTGGGGGGAACTGAAGCTTTCTTT	CASSLLGGTEAFF
TRBJ1-2	-	TRBV5-8	-	TGTGCCAGCAGCTTGCGGTACAAGAACTATGGCTACACCTTC	CASSLRYKNYGYTF
TRBJ1-3	-	TRBV2	-	TGTGCCAGCGCTGTTGACTCTGGAAACACCATATATTTT	CASAVDSGNTIYF
TRBJ2-7	TRBD1	TRBV7-9	-	TGTGCCAGCAGCAACCGGGACAGGGAAGCCTACGAGCAGTACTTC	CASSNRDREAYEQYF
TRBJ2-5	-	TRBV7-2	once	TGTGCCAGCAGCTTAGTAGGACGCCTCGAGACCCAGTACTTC	CASSLVGRLETQYF
TRBJ1-1	-	TRBV18	few	TGTGCCAGCTCACCCGGGATGGCGAACACTGAAGCTTTCTTT	CASSPGMANTEAFF
TRBJ2-2	-	TRBV12-2	-	TGTGCAAGTCGCTTAAACACCGGGGAGCTGTTTTTT	CASRLNTGELFF
TRBJ1-2	TRBD1	TRBV7-2	-	TGTGCCAGCAGCTCTCGGACAGTACGACAGGGTTTCTCATATGGCTACACCTTC	CASSSRTVRQGFSYGYTF
TRBJ2-3	-	TRBV6-6	-	TGTGCCAGCAGTTACACAGGCACAGATACGCAGTATTTT	CASSYTGTDTQYF
TRBJ2-2	-	TRBV5-1	-	TGCGCCAGCAGTCCGGCAAGCACCGGGGAGCTGTTTTTT	CASSPASTGELFF
TRBJ2-3	-	TRBV7-2	-	TGTGCCAGCAGCTTTAGGAGGTCCCCGGTGATGGTAGATACGCAGTATTTT	CASSFRRSPVMVDTQYF
TRBJ2-3	-	TRBV7-6	few	TGTGCCAGCAGCAGGGGTGGGCCCACAGATACGCAGTATTTT	CASSRGGPTDTQYF
TRBJ2-4	-	TRBV19	-	TGTGCCAGTAGTATATCGCACCAGCTAGCCAAAAACATTCAGTACTTC	CASSISHQLAKNIQYF
TRBJ1-2	-	TRBV5-1	-	TGCGCCAGCAGCCAAGGGGGGGGCTATGGCTACACCTTC	CASSQGGGYGYTF
TRBJ2-3	TRBD2	TRBV4-1	-	TGCGCCAGCAGCCAAGTTCCCGGGACTAGCGGGGGACCGAGCACAGATACGCAGTATTTT	CASSQVPGTSGGPSTDTQYF
TRBJ1-1	-	TRBV29-1	-	TGCAGCGTTGTTATTCTTGGCCGGGGTTCTGAAGCTTTCTTT	CSVVILGRGSEAFF
TRBJ1-2	-	TRBV4-3	-	TGCGCCAGCAGCCAAGATCATGAGGACAGCTTCTATGGCTACACCTTC	CASSQDHEDSFYGYTF
TRBJ1-2	-	TRBV9	few	TGTGCCAGCAGCGTAAACGGTAACTATGGCTACACCTTC	CASSVNGNYGYTF
TRBJ2-7	-	TRBV9	-	TGTGCCAGCAGCGTAGGTGCGGGGGCAGGGGGCTACGAGCAGTACTTC	CASSVGAGAGGYEQYF
TRBJ2-1	-	TRBV27	-	TGTGCCAGCAGTTTAAAGGGCGGGATAATCTCTTACAATGAGCAGTTCTTC	CASSLKGGIISYNEQFF
TRBJ1-1	-	TRBV27	once	TGTGCCAGCAGTTTAAGGGCAGGGAGTTTGGAAGCTTTCTTT	CASSLRAGSLEAFF
TRBJ2-3	TRBD1	TRBV19	-	TGTGCCAGTAAGGAGACAGGGGTTGTGGATACGCAGTATTTT	CASKETGVVDTQYF
TRBJ2-6	TRBD2	TRBV9	few	TGTGCCAGCAGGGGTAGCGGGAGCTCTGGGGCCAACGTCCTGACTTTC	CASRGSGSSGANVLTF
TRBJ2-7	-	TRBV15	-	TGTGCCACCAGCAGAGAAGCGGGACAATCCTACGAGCAGTACTTC	CATSREAGQSYEQYF
TRBJ1-1	-	TRBV7-9	-	TGTGCCAGCAGTTTCTCAGGGGTCATCATGAACACTGAAGCTTTCTTT	CASSFSGVIMNTEAFF
TRBJ2-3	TRBD2	TRBV5-4	-	TGTGCCAGCAGCTCGGCGCGGGGGGGCCCCGCAGATACGCAGTATTTT	CASSSARGGPADTQYF
TRBJ2-7	-	TRBV10-2	-	TGCGCCACCCTGGACAACTACGAGCAGTACTTC	CATLDNYEQYF
TRBJ2-5	-	TRBV10-3	-	TGTGCCATCAGGGGTTTGGGTGAAGAGACCCAGTACTTC	CAIRGLGEETQYF
TRBJ2-7	-	TRBV11-2	-	TGTGCCAGCAGCTCCCCGCGTCAGGGCTCCGAGCAGTACTTC	CASSSPRQGSEQYF
TRBJ1-1	TRBD1	TRBV5-1	-	TGCGCCAGCAGCTTGTTCGGACAGGGAAACACTGAAGCTTTCTTT	CASSLFGQGNTEAFF
TRBJ1-5	-	TRBV5-1	-	TGCGCCAGCAGACAGGGTGGCAATCAGCCCCAGCATTTT	CASRQGGNQPQHF
TRBJ1-5	TRBD1	TRBV18	few	TGTGCCAGCTCACCCCGGGACAGGGGGATTGTACAGCCCCAGCATTTT	CASSPRDRGIVQPQHF
TRBJ2-7	TRBD1	TRBV25-1	-	TGTGCCAGCCACGGGACAGTGGGATCCGAGCAGTACTTC	CASHGTVGSEQYF
TRBJ2-3	-	TRBV10-3	few	TGTGCCATCAGTGAGAGTACCACAGATACGCAGTATTTT	CAISESTTDTQYF
TRBJ1-1	-	TRBV6-5	-	TGTGCCAGCAGCTGGGGGAACACTGAAGCTTTCTTT	CASSWGNTEAFF
TRBJ2-1	TRBD2	TRBV7-3	-	TGTGCCAGCAGCTTAATACTAGCGGGGAGTGCTGAGCAGTTCTTC	CASSLILAGSAEQFF
TRBJ1-2	-	TRBV10-1	-	TGCGCCAGCAGTGAGTCGGGGGACTATGGCTACACCTTC	CASSESGDYGYTF
TRBJ2-4	-	TRBV18	few	TGTGCCAGCTCAGCGACAGCTCCAGCCAAAAACATTCAGTACTTC	CASSATAPAKNIQYF
TRBJ1-1	-	TRBV9	-	TGTGCCAGCAGCGCGAAGGGGGAATCCACTGAAGCTTTCTTT	CASSAKGESTEAFF